This T cell receptor beta chain was retrieved from a study of blood T cell repertoires in COVID-19. Study overall: Researchers got acute and convalescent COVID-19 samples from the United States, Italy and Spain.

Individuals drawn from approximately 22 US areas were about 18 to 90 years old. Source study methods: Amplification from reference gene primers served as the basis for estimated nucleated cell counts. Produced via immunoSEQ multiplex PCR; TCRdb's table is partial and in-frame only. The D gene and trimming were derived from the DNA, and the V and J assignments and clone size from that table. The repertoire holds fewer than 350,000 clones, under 95% seen once, with approximately 2.9% in the top ten. The J segment lost 6 bases and the V segment lost 4 bases, leaving 9 bases of the junction unmatched. CDR3 length: 15 amino acids. Germline V gene data show CDR1 as SEHNR and CDR2 as FQNEAQ (reference sequence).

The sequence was obtained from a man in his forties who had been exposed to COVID-19. V and J are TRBV7-9 and TRBJ2-7, with 10 bases aligning to TRBD2. Sequenced: PBMCs or T cells enriched from blood (not recorded which). The CDR3 is CASSSTSGIEIEQYF. The DNA of the CDR3 is TGTGCCAGCAGCTCAACTAGCGGGATTGAGATCGAGCAGTACTTC. Looking up the rest from reference TRBV7-9 and TRBJ2-7 gives the full variable domain: DTGVSQNPRHKITKRGQNVTFRCDPISEHNRLYWYRQTLGQGPEFLTYFQNEAQLEKSRLLSDRFSAERPKGSFSTLEIQRTEQGDSAMYLCASSSTSGIEIEQYFGPGTRLTVT.